These 3 T cell receptor beta chains were all obtained from the same sample, sequenced in a study of T cell responses to AZD1222 COVID-19 vaccine. Generated by immunoSEQ multiplex PCR, the TCRdb table keeps only in-frame clones and is missing some. This sample yields around 85,000 clones, of which roughly nine tenths are seen a single time; under 1.5% belongs to the top ten. The source material was peripheral blood, sampled 28 days after the second AZD1222 dose. The receptors shown here come from an adult who received the AZD1222 COVID-19 vaccine.

The CDR3 loop reads CASSQGPAGGGYTF. The CDR3 DNA is TGTGCCAGCAGCCAAGGTCCCGCAGGGGGAGGCTACACCTTC. This chain links TRBV3-1 (or the pseudogene TRBV3-2) with TRBJ1-2, with TRBD1 matching 7 bases. The germline V gene has CDR1 LGHDT and CDR2 YNNKEL (reference sequence). This CDR3 contains 14 residues. Trimming took 1 base from V and 8 from J; bases not matched to a gene: 7.

The rearrangement uses TRBV7-2 and TRBJ1-1; D may be TRBD1 (5 bases). Per the germline V gene, CDR1 is SGHTA and CDR2 is FQGNSA. V lost 10 bases, J lost 6 bases, and 24 bases lay in between. This CDR3 spans 15 amino acids. DNA of the CDR3: TGTGCCACCTCACCTACAGACAGAGATAGGGCTGAAGCTTTCTTT. It encodes CATSPTDRDRAEAFF.

The chain combines TRBV7-3 with TRBJ2-7; 12 bases are shared with TRBD2. CDR1 is SGHTA, CDR2 FQGTGA, per germline. The length of the CDR3 is 15 residues. Trimming at V came to 5 bases and at J to 4 bases, leaving 6 bases not matched to a gene. This CDR3 reads CASSLAGGPSYEQYF. CDR3 DNA sequence: TGTGCCAGCAGCCTAGCGGGGGGGCCCTCGTACGAGCAGTACTTC.